The 3 T cell receptor beta chains in this list originate from one sample, sequenced in a study of CD8+CD57+ T cells in acquired aplastic anemia. Genomic DNA served as template for TCR beta VDJ and CDR3 profiling. A single record per CDR3 protein comes from TCRdb applying MiXCR to the reads. The top ten clones hold 16% of a sample with about 190,000 distinct CDR3 sequences, about 53% of them seen once. Sequenced sample: sorted CD4+, CD8+, or CD8+CD57+ T cells (not recorded which) from PBMCs. These receptors were collected from a human donor in good health, serving as a control.

The genes are TRBV29-1 and TRBJ1-2; D remains unclear. Germline loops: CDR1 SQVTM, CDR2 ANQGSEA. There are 12 residues in the CDR3. V lost 4 bases and J 3 bases, leaving 9 bases between the germline ends. The CDR3 region is CSVGQRDYGYTF. The CDR3 DNA follows: TGCAGCGTTGGGCAGAGGGACTATGGCTACACCTTC.

The table lists this clonotype with many counts. The V gene is TRBV7-2, the J gene TRBJ2-4, with 15 positions matching TRBD2. Germline values: CDR1 SGHTA, CDR2 FQGNSA. The V gene end was trimmed by 5 bases and the J gene end by 7 bases; junction bases not matched to a gene: 3. The CDR3 loop spans 15 amino acids. As DNA, the CDR3 is TGTGCCAGCAGCCTGGGGACTAGCGGGGGGAACATTCAGTACTTC. Protein: CASSLGTSGGNIQYF.

The chain carries TRBV10-3 and TRBJ1-1, with 8 bases aligning to TRBD1. This CDR3 is 12 amino acids long. V gave up 10 bases and J gave up 7 bases; unmatched junction bases: 8. Germline V lookup: CDR1 ENHRY, CDR2 SYGVKD. The CDR3 region is CATRDRQSEAFF. CDR3 nucleotide sequence: TGTGCCACCCGGGACAGGCAAAGTGAAGCTTTCTTT.